This TCR beta chain was recorded in a study of lymphopenia after photon versus proton radiotherapy (dated 2019 in TCRdb). Broadly, across the study: Photon and proton radiation therapy were compared by the study for their immunological effects in patients with gastrointestinal tumors who developed high-grade lymphopenia. The approximately 20 patients in the cohort had gastrointestinal tumors, were treated with either photon or proton therapy, and subsequently developed lymphopenia. The goal of the study was to describe how the two radiation modalities differ in their effects on the immune system.

What the authors observed across the whole study: After the lymphocyte count nadir, repertoires from photon-treated patients showed oligoclonal expansion, particularly of CD8+ Temra cells, and this expansion drove the decline in diversity. Relative stability during treatment was observed in proton-treated patients, whereas loss of naive T cells and TCR diversity and gain of effector/memory populations were observed in photon-treated patients. The authors looked at the survival association only in patients who died, and they framed better survival with proton therapy as a possibility rather than a demonstrated result. Among patients across the cohort who died, overall survival time showed an inverse correlation with a larger post-nadir drop in TCR diversity.

Worth noting for this clone: Its target antigen remains unknown. No clone much larger than this one lies a single base away; base qualities are absent.

The library was built by means of the immunoSEQ multiplex PCR assay. T cell repertoires were profiled with deep sequencing of rearranged TCR beta loci together with multiparametric flow cytometry. TCRdb limited this immuneACCESS table to in-frame rearrangements with V and J called. A share of clones is missing; checked studies link under half to unresolved V genes, and the rest is unexplained. In all, the sample holds approximately 35,000 clones, and under 90% of those were seen once. The ten largest clones represent approximately 6.6% of the sample. The CDR3, from cysteine to phenylalanine, totals 15 residues. Solely the CDR3 DNA is kept, with 45 bases framed from the first base. V gives up 6 bases and J gives up 0 bases, and the segment between their germline ends measures 15 bases. CDR1 and CDR2, looked up from the germline V gene, are MDHEN and SYDVKM.

The chain was built from TRBV28 and TRBJ2-7, with the D gene uncertain. This clonotype was obtained from a woman aged 45 to 65 with pancreatic cancer. This sample comprised peripheral blood, obtained from a patient treated with photon-based radiotherapy. The CDR3 amino acid sequence is: CASRPRAESSYEQYF. The DNA is TGTGCCAGCAGGCCCCGGGCAGAGAGCTCCTACGAGCAGTACTTC.